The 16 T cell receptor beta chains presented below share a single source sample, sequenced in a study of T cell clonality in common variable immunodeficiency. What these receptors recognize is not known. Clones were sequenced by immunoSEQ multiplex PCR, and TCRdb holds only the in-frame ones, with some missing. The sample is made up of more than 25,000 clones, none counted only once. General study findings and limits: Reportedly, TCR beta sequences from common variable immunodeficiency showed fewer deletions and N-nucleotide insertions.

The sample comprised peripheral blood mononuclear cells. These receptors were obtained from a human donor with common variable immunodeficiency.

Incomplete CDR3 DNA: TGTGCCAGCAGCCCCACAACTTCTCAGGTCGGCCATGAG. Its translation: CASSPTTSQVGHE. The whole CDR3 protein reads CASSPTTSQVGHEQFF. The chain is built from TRBV7-3 and TRBJ2-1; D gene unclear. The CDR3 end lies 3 residues beyond the end of the read and is filled in from the germline J gene. Trimming stripped 5 bases from V and 8 bases from J, with 22 bases between. Per germline, CDR1 SGHTA and CDR2 FQGTGA. This CDR3 has 16 residues.

The chain's CDR3 is CASSLDSNTEAFF. The sequenced CDR3 bases are TGTGCCAGCTCACTAGACAGTAACACTGAA. J is TRBJ1-1 and V is TRBV18, with TRBD1 as a possible D gene (5 bases). The read terminates 3 residues ahead of where the CDR3 ends, so the germline J gene completes it. V lost 4 bases and J lost 2, with 8 bases in between. CDR1 is KGHSH, CDR2 LQKENI, per germline. The length of the CDR3 is 13 residues.

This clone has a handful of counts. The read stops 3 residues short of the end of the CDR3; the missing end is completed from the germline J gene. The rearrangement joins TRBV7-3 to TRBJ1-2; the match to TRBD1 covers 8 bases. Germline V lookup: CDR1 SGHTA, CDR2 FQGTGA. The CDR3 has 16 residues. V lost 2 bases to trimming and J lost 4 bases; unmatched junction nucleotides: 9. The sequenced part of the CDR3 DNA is TGTGCCAGCAGCTTAGACGGACAGGGCCTTGGCTATGGC. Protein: CASSLDGQGLGYG. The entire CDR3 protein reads CASSLDGQGLGYGYTF.

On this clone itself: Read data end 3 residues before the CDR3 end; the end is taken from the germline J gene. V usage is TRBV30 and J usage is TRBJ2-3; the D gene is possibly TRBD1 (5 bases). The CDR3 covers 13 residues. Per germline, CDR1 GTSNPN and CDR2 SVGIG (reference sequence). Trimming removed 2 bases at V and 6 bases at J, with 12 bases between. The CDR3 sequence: CAWSKSAGDTQYF. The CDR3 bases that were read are TGTGCCTGGAGTAAATCCGCAGGGGATACG.

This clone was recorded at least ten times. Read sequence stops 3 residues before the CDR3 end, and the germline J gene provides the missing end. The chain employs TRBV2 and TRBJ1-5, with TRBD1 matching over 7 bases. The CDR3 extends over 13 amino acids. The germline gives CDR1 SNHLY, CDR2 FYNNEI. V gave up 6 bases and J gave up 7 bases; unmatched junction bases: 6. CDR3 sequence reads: CASSPQGVQPQHF. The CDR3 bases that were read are TGTGCCAGCAGCCCGCAGGGGGTACAGCCC.

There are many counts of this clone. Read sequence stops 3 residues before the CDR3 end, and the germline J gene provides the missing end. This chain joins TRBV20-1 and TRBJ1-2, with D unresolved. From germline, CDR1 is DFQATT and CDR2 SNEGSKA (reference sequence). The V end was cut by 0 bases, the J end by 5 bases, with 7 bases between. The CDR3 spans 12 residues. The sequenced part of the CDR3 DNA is TGCAGTGCTAGAGATCCTAGTTATGGC. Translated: CSARDPSYG. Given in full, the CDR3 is CSARDPSYGYTF.

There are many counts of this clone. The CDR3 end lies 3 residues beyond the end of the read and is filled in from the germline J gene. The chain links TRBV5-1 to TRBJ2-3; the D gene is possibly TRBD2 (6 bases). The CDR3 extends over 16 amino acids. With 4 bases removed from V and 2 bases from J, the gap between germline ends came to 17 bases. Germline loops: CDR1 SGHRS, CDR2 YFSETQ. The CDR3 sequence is CASSHYLAPNTDTQYF. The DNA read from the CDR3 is TGCGCCAGCAGCCACTACCTAGCGCCAAACACAGATACG.

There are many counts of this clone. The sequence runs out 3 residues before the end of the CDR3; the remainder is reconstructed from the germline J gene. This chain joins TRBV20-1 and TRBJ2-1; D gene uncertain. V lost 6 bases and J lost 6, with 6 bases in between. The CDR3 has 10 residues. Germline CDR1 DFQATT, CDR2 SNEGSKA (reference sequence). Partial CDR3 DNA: TGCAGTGCCACTACCAATGAG. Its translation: CSATTNE. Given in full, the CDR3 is CSATTNEQFF.

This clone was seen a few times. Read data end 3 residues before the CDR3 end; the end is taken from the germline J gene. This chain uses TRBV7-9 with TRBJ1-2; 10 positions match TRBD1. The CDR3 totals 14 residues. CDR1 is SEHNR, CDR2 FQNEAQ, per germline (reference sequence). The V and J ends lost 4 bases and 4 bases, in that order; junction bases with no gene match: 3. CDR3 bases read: TGTGCCAGCAGCTCCTGGGACAGGGGCTATGGC. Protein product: CASSSWDRGYG. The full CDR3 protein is CASSSWDRGYGYTF.

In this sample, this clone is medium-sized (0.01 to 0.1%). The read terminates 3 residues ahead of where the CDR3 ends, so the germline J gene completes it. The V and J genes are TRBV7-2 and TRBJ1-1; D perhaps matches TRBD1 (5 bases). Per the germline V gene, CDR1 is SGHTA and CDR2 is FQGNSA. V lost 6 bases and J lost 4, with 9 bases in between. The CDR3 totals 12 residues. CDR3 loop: CASRAGGTEAFF. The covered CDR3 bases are TGTGCCAGCAGAGCGGGGGGCACTGAA.

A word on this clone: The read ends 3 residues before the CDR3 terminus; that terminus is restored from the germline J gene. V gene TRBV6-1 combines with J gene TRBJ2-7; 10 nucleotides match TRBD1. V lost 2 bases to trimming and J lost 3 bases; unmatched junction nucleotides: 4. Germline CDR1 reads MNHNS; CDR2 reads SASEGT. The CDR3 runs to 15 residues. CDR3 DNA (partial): TGTGCCAGCAGTGAAACCGGGACAGGGGTCTACGAG. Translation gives CASSETGTGVYE. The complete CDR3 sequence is CASSETGTGVYEQYF.

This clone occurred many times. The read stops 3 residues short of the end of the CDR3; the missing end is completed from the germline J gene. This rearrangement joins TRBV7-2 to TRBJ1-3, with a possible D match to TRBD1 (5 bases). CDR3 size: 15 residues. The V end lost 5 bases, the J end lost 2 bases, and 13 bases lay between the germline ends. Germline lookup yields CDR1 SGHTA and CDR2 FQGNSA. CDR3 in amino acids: CASSIYRQAGNTIYF. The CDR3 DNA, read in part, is TGTGCCAGCAGCATCTACAGGCAAGCTGGAAACACC.

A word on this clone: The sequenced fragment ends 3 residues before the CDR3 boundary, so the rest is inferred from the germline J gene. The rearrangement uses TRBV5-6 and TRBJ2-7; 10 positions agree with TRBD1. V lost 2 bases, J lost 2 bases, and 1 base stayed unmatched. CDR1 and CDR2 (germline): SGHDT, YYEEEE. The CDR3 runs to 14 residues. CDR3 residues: CASSLGQGAYEQYF. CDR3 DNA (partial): TGTGCCAGCAGCTTAGGACAGGGGGCCTACGAG.

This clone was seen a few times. The CDR3 DNA, read in part, is TGTGCCAGCGCAGGGGGCGGTGGC. Translation gives CASAGGGG. The whole CDR3 sequence reads CASAGGGGYTF. The rearrangement uses TRBV19 and TRBJ1-2; 8 bases agree with TRBD1. With the read ending 3 residues before the CDR3 end, the germline J gene is used to fill in that end. The trim removed 9 bases at V and 7 bases at J, leaving 4 bases unmatched. CDR1 and CDR2 from the germline V gene are LNHDA and SQIVND (reference sequence). CDR3 length: 11 amino acids.

The chain's CDR3 is CASSGLGQGARAPLHF. Incomplete CDR3 DNA: TGTGCCAGCAGTGGCCTAGGACAGGGGGCGCGAGCACCC. The chain links TRBV6-1 to TRBJ1-6; 11 bases agree with TRBD1. Read data end 3 residues before the CDR3 end; the end is taken from the germline J gene. The CDR3 consists of 16 residues. J lost 11 bases, V lost 4 bases, and 10 bases had no gene match. CDR1 and CDR2 from the germline V gene are MNHNS and SASEGT.

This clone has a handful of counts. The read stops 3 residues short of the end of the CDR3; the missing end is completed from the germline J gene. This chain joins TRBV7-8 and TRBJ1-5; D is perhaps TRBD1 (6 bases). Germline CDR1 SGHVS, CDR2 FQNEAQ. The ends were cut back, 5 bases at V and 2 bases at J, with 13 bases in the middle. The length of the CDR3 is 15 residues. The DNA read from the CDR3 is TGTGCCAGCAGCCAACAGCCAGGGGGCAATCAGCCC. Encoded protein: CASSQQPGGNQP. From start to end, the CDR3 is CASSQQPGGNQPQHF.